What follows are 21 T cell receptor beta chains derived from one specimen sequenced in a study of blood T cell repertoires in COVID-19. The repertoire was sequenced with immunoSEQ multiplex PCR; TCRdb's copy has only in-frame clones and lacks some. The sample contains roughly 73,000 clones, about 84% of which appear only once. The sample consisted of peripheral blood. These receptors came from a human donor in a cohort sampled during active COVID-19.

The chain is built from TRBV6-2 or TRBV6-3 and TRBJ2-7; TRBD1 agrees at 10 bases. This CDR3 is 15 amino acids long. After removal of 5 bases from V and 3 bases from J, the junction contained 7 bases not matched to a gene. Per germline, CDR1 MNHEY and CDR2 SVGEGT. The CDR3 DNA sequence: TGTGCCAGCAGTAACCCGGACAGGGGGAACTACGAGCAGTACTTC. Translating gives CASSNPDRGNYEQYF.

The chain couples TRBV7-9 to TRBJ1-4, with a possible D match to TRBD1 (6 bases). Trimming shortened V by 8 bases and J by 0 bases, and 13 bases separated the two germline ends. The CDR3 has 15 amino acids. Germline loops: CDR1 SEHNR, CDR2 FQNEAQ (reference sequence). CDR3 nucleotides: TGTGCCAGCCGAGCCGGGACAACAACTAATGAAAAACTGTTTTTT. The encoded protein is CASRAGTTTNEKLFF.

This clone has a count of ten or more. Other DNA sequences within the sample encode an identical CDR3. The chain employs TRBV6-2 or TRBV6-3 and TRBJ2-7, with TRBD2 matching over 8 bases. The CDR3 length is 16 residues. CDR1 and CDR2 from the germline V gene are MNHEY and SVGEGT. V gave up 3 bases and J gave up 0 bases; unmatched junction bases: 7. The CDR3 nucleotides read TGTGCCAGCAGTTATAACCCGGGAGGGGTCTCCTACGAGCAGTACTTC. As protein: CASSYNPGGVSYEQYF.

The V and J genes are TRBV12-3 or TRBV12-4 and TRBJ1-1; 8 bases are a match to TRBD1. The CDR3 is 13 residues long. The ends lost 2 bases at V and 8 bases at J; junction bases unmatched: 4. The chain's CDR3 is CASSLTPGGEAFF. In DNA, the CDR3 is TGTGCCAGCAGTTTAACCCCAGGGGGCGAAGCTTTCTTT.

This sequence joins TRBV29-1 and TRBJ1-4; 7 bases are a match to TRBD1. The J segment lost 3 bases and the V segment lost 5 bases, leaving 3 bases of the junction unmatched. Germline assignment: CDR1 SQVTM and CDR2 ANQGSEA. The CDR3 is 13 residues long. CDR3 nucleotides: TGCAGCGTTAGGGGGACAGCTAATGAAAAACTGTTTTTT. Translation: CSVRGTANEKLFF. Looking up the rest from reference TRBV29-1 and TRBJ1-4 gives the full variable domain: SAVISQKPSRDICQRGTSLTIQCQVDSQVTMMFWYRQQPGQSLTLIATANQGSEATYESGFVIDKFPISRPNLTFSTLTVSNMSPEDSSIYLCSVRGTANEKLFFGSGTQLSVL.

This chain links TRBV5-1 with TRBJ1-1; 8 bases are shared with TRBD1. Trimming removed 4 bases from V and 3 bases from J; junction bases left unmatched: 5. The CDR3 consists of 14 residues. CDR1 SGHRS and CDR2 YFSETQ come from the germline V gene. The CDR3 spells CASSPTGGYTEAFF. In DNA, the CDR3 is TGCGCCAGCAGCCCTACAGGGGGATACACTGAAGCTTTCTTT. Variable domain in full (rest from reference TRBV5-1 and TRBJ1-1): KAGVTQTPRYLIKTRGQQVTLSCSPISGHRSVSWYQQTPGQGLQFLFEYFSETQRNKGNFPGRFSGRQFSNSRSEMNVSTLELGDSALYLCASSPTGGYTEAFFGQGTRLTVV.

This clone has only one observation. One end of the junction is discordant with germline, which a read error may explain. CDR3 bases: TGTGCCGGCAGTGAGGGAGCGGGAGCGGTCCAGTTCTTC. Protein: CAGSEGAGAVQFF. V gene TRBV2 combines with J gene TRBJ2-1; TRBD2 agrees at 8 bases. Germline values: CDR1 SNHLY, CDR2 FYNNEI. The CDR3 is made up of 13 amino acids. Supplemented by reference TRBV2 and TRBJ2-1, the full variable domain reads EPEVTQTPSHQVTQMGQEVILRCVPISNHLYFYWYRQILGQKVEFLVSFYNNEISEKSEIFDDQFSVERPDGSNFTLKIRSTKLEDSAMYFCAGSEGAGAVQFFGPGTRLTVL.

CDR3: CASGSGSSTDTQYF. CDR3 sequence (DNA): TGTGCTAGTGGCTCAGGGTCTAGCACAGATACGCAGTATTTT. This chain connects TRBV12-5 to TRBJ2-3, with D perhaps matching TRBD1 (5 bases). The V gene's germline CDR1 is LGHNT and CDR2 FRNRAP. This CDR3 spans 14 amino acids. V lost 6 bases to trimming and J lost 0 bases, with 10 bases between them.

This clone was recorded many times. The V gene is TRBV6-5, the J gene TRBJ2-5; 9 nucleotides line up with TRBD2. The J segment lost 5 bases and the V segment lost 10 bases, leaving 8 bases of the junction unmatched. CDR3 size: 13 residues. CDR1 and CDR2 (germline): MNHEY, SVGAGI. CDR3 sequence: CATRAGGEETQYF. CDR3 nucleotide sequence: TGTGCCACTCGAGCGGGGGGTGAGGAGACCCAGTACTTC.

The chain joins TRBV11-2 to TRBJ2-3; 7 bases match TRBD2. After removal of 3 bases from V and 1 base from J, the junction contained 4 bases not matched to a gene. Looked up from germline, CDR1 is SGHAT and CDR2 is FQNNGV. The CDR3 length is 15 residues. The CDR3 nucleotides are TGTGCCAGCAGCTTGGGACGGGAGGGCACAGATACGCAGTATTTT. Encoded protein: CASSLGREGTDTQYF.

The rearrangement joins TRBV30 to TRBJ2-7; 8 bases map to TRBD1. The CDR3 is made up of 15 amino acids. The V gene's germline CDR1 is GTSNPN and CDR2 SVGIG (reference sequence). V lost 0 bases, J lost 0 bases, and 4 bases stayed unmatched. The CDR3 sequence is CAWSVGTGLSYEQYF. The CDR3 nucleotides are TGTGCCTGGAGTGTAGGGACAGGCCTCTCCTACGAGCAGTACTTC.

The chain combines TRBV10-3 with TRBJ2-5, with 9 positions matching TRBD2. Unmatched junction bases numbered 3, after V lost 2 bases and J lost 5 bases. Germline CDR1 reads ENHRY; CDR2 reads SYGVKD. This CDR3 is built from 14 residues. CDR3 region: CAISELAGRETQYF. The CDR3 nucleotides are TGTGCCATCAGTGAGCTAGCGGGAAGGGAGACCCAGTACTTC.

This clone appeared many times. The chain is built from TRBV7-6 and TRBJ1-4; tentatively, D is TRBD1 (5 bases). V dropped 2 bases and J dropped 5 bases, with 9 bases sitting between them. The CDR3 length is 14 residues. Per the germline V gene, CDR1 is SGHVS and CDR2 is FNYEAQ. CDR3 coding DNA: TGTGCCAGCAGCTTAAGGGGTCCCAATGAAAAACTGTTTTTT. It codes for CASSLRGPNEKLFF.

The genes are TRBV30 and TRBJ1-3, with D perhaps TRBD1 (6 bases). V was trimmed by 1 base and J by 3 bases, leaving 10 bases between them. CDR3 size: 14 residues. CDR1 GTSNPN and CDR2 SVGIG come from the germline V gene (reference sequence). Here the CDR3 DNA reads TGTGCCTGGAGTGAAACAGGGAGTGGAAACACCATATATTTT. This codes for CAWSETGSGNTIYF. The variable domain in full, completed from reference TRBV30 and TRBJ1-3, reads SQTIHQWPATLVQPVGSPLSLECTVEGTSNPNLYWYRQAAGRGLQLLFYSVGIGQISSEVPQNLSASRPQDRQFILSSKKLLLSDSGFYLCAWSETGSGNTIYFGEGSWLTVV.

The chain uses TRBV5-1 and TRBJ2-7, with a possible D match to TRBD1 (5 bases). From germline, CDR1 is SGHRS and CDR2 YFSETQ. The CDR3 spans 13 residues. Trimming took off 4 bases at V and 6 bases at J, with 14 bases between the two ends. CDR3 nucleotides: TGCGCCAGCAGCACACAGACAGAGACCGAGCAGTACTTC. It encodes CASSTQTETEQYF.

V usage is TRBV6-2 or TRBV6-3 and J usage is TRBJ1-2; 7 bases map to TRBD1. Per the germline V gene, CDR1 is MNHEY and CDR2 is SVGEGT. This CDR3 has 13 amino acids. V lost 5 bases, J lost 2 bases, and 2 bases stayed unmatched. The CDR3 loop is CASSPTGNYGYTF. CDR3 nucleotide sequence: TGTGCCAGCAGTCCGACAGGGAACTATGGCTACACCTTC.

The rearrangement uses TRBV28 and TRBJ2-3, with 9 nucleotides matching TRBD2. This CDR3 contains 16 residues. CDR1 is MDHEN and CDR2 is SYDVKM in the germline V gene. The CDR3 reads CVWLLAGVVHTDTQYF. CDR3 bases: TGTGTCTGGCTCTTAGCGGGAGTTGTGCACACAGATACGCAGTATTTT.

The CDR3: CACTPIAGGTNEQFF. As DNA, the CDR3 is TGTGCCTGTACCCCCATAGCGGGAGGAACGAATGAGCAGTTCTTC. The chain joins TRBV30 to TRBJ2-1; TRBD2 aligns across 10 bases. CDR3 length: 15 amino acids. Germline assignment: CDR1 GTSNPN and CDR2 SVGIG (reference sequence). Losses at the gene ends were 6 bases for V and 7 bases for J; bases not matched to a gene: 12. The whole variable domain, filled in from reference TRBV30 and TRBJ2-1, reads SQTIHQWPATLVQPVGSPLSLECTVEGTSNPNLYWYRQAAGRGLQLLFYSVGIGQISSEVPQNLSASRPQDRQFILSSKKLLLSDSGFYLCACTPIAGGTNEQFFGPGTRLTVL.

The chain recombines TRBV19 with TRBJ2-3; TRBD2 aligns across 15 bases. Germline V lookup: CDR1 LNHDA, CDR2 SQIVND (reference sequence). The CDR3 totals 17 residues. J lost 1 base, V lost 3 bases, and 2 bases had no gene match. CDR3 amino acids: CASSMGLAGGRTDTQYF. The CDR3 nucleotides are TGTGCCAGTAGTATGGGACTAGCGGGAGGTCGCACAGATACGCAGTATTTT.

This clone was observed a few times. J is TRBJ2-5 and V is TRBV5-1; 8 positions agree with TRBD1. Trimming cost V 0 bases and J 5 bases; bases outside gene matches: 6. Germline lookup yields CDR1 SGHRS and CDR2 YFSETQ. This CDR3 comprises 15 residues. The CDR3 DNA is TGCGCCAGCAGCTTGGCCGGTTACAGGGGGGAGACCCAGTACTTC. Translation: CASSLAGYRGETQYF.

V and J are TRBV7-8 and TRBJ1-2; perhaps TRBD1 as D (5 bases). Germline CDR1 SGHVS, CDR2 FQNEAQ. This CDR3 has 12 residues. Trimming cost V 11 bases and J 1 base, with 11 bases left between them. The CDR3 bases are TGTGCCGGGAGGGACCTTAACTATGGCTACACCTTC. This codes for CAGRDLNYGYTF. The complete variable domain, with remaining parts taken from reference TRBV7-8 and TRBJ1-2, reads GAGVSQSPRYKVAKRGQDVALRCDPISGHVSLFWYQQALGQGPEFLTYFQNEAQLDKSGLPSDRFFAERPEGSVSTLKIQRTQQEDSAVYLCAGRDLNYGYTFGSGTRLTVV.